This T cell receptor (beta chain) was sequenced in a study of blood T cells in healthy people across ages. Trimming cost V 4 bases and J 5 bases; bases outside gene matches: 4. From germline, CDR1 is SGDLS and CDR2 YYNGEE. This CDR3 is built from 16 residues. Regarding the study as a whole: Unsorted PBMCs prevented conclusive naive versus antigen-experienced comparison. Both naive CD4+ cell counts and diversity were greater in long-lived donors than in aged donors.

Worth noting for this clonotype: The antigen is unknown.

Together with a sample-barcoded 5' primer, a J-beta primer mix was included in a second PCR lasting about 7 to 11 cycles. One entry per CDR3 protein, called by TCRdb with MiXCR from the 5' RACE reads. The profile shows 580,000 or so distinct CDR3 sequences, 47% of them singletons. The sequenced sample was blood. The chain couples TRBV9 to TRBJ2-2; 14 bases fit TRBD2. This receptor was taken from a man older than 75 in good health. Written as DNA, the CDR3 is TGTGCCAGCAGCCTGACTAGCGGGGGGGAGACCGGGGAGCTGTTTTTT. Amino acids: CASSLTSGGETGELFF.